Reported below is one T cell receptor (beta chain). This specimen comes from a study of technical replicates of blood from a handful of donors. Assay used: immunoSEQ multiplex PCR; TCRdb lists only in-frame clones, some missing. The sample lists 10,000 or so clones; over 85% were seen once. The V gene's germline CDR1 is SGDLS and CDR2 YYNGEE. The CDR3 is 14 residues long. Trimming removed 4 bases from V and 5 bases from J; junction bases left unmatched: 5. The rearrangement joins TRBV9 to TRBJ2-5; TRBD1 aligns across 10 bases. This clonotype was sampled from a human donor in good health. The specimen was PBMCs. As DNA, the CDR3 is TGTGCCAGCAGCTTGCGACAGGGGGCCGAGACCCAGTACTTC. Protein: CASSLRQGAETQYF.